This T cell receptor (beta chain) emerged from a study of CD8 T cells in Susac syndrome. Whole-study findings and limits: In Susac syndrome, CD4+ T cell repertoires lacked any clonal expansion.

TEMRA cells were FACS-enriched, and CD8+ and CD4+ T cells were isolated negatively. RNA, at about 0.45 to 1 ug, was reverse transcribed with random hexamers. Amplification of the TCR beta CDR3 was carried out by immunoSEQ multiplex PCR, which spanned a total of 54 Vbeta and 13 Jbeta segments. TCRdb passed the immunoSEQ multiplex PCR reads through MiXCR, listing each CDR3 protein once. The top ten hold 0.099% of the sample, which has roughly 200,000 distinct CDR3 sequences, roughly 94% seen once. The CDR3 is 14 amino acids. V lost 2 bases to trimming and J lost 8 bases, with 15 bases between them. Germline V lookup: CDR1 SNHLY, CDR2 FYNNEI. Remarks on this clonotype: The antigen remains undetermined.

Material for sequencing was CD4+ T cells from PBMCs. The origin of this receptor is a human donor with Susac syndrome. The J gene is TRBJ1-2, the V gene TRBV2; D may be TRBD1 (5 bases). The CDR3 spells CASSESLGAEGYTF. The CDR3 region has the DNA TGTGCCAGCAGTGAATCGTTAGGGGCTGAGGGCTACACCTTC. Together with reference TRBV2 and TRBJ1-2, the CDR3 gives the full variable domain: EPEVTQTPSHQVTQMGQEVILRCVPISNHLYFYWYRQILGQKVEFLVSFYNNEISEKSEIFDDQFSVERPDGSNFTLKIRSTKLEDSAMYFCASSESLGAEGYTFGSGTRLTVV.